This T cell receptor (beta chain) was sequenced for a study of T cell responses to AZD1222 COVID-19 vaccine. The study, taken as a whole, reports: Mostly white British, mostly female donors; authors suggested clonal diversity may be underestimated. Once two AZD1222 doses were given, Spike-specific TCR breadth and depth went up.

Profiling relied on immunoSEQ multiplex PCR, and the TCRdb table lists in-frame clones only, not all of them. The sample has about 100,000 clones; around nine tenths are singletons. The CDR3 consists of 15 residues. CDR1 LNHDA and CDR2 SQIVND come from the germline V gene (reference sequence). V lost 5 bases, J lost 6 bases, and 14 bases lay in between. Remarks on this clone: Its specificity is unknown.

The TCR originated in an adult in good health. The sample was peripheral blood, taken on day 0 of AZD1222 vaccination. V usage is TRBV19 and J usage is TRBJ1-6; D gene ambiguous. The CDR3 DNA follows: TGTGCCAGTAGTGAACGGGCCAGTTTTAATTCACCCCTCCACTTT. Amino acid sequence: CASSERASFNSPLHF.